This T cell receptor beta chain is drawn from a study of beta chain features in type 1 diabetes. This CDR3 comprises 14 residues. V dropped 4 bases and J dropped 0; count of bases not matched to a gene: 0. Germline CDR1 is MGHDK and CDR2 is SYGVNS. Investigators reverse transcribed all isolated RNA, so they sequenced expressed TCRB transcripts. Sequencing used immunoSEQ multiplex PCR; TCRdb keeps in-frame clones, though not all of them. The profile shows about 150,000 clones, about 10% of them singletons. The chain carries TRBV25-1 and TRBJ2-1, with TRBD2 identical over 7 bases. The sequence came from a man between 18 and 29 years old in good health. What was sequenced was naive CD4+ T cells from blood. The CDR3 nucleotides read TGTGCCAGCAGTGGGGGGGGCTCCTACAATGAGCAGTTCTTC. Translated: CASSGGGSYNEQFF.